This is a list of T cell receptor beta chains from one sample in a study of cytomegalovirus exposure and HLA in healthy donors. Clones were sequenced by immunoSEQ multiplex PCR, and TCRdb holds only the in-frame ones, with some missing. The sample holds some 30,000 clones, 40% to 45% seen once. The sample comprised PBMCs. The receptors come from a woman aged 45-59 years in good health and CMV-seronegative. The CDR3 runs from the conserved cysteine through the conserved F or W. The D gene is left open where the match is weak. Where a row states a size, it is once, few, many or the class of an expanded clone; other rows omit it.

d_call,j_call,v_call,clone_size,cdr3_nt,cdr3_aa
.,TRBJ2-3,TRBV7-4,.,TGTGCCAGCAGCAGAGCGGCGGGGAGGCTCACAGATACGCAGTATTTT,CASSRAAGRLTDTQYF
.,TRBJ2-5,TRBV5-1,.,TGCGCCAGCAGCTCAGGGGGACTGAACCAAGAGACCCAGTACTTC,CASSSGGLNQETQYF
TRBD2,TRBJ2-1,TRBV11-2,.,TGTGCCAGCAGCTTAGAATCGGCTAGCGGTAATGAGCAGTTCTTC,CASSLESASGNEQFF
.,TRBJ2-3,TRBV27,few,TGTGCCAGCAGTTTATCCGCCACCGAAATACAGAAAATATACACAGATACGCAGTATTTT,CASSLSATEIQKIYTDTQYF
.,TRBJ1-6,TRBV10-3,.,TGTGCCATCATTCTACAGGCAAGCTCCTATAATTCACCCCTCCACTTT,CAIILQASSYNSPLHF
.,TRBJ1-1,TRBV6-5,.,TGTGCCAGCAGTCACCCGCCCGGGAACACTGAAGCTTTCTTT,CASSHPPGNTEAFF
.,TRBJ1-5,TRBV18,.,TGTGCCAGCTCACCAGAAGGGGTTCGCAATCAGCCCCAGCATTTT,CASSPEGVRNQPQHF
TRBD2,TRBJ2-1,TRBV5-4,few,TGTGCCAGCAGCTGGCTAGCGGGAGGAGGGAATGAGCAGTTCTTC,CASSWLAGGGNEQFF
TRBD1,TRBJ2-2,TRBV6-5,few,TGTGCCAGCTTAAAGACAGGGGGCCACGGGGAGCTGTTTTTT,CASLKTGGHGELFF
TRBD1,TRBJ1-2,TRBV19,once,TGTGCCAGTAACCGCGGACAGGGTAACTATGGCTACACCTTC,CASNRGQGNYGYTF
.,TRBJ2-1,TRBV4-2,.,TGTGCCAGCAGCCAAGAGGCGGGGTTGGGGTACAATGAGCAGTTCTTC,CASSQEAGLGYNEQFF